The 27 T cell receptor beta chains below come from one sample, sequenced in a study of T cells in Graves' hyperthyroidism and ophthalmopathy. TCR beta CDR3 regions were amplified from RNA. An initial round of RT-PCR targeting the TCR CDR3 relied on the HTBI primer set. MiXCR, applied by TCRdb to the multiplex PCR reads, yields one record per CDR3 protein. Seen here are around 300,000 distinct CDR3 sequences, roughly 22% observed once, and the top ten hold approximately 60%. Sequences were obtained from blood. Receptors were obtained from a young man with Graves' ophthalmopathy.

The chain has TRBV5-6 and TRBJ1-1; unclear D gene. Per germline, CDR1 SGHDT and CDR2 YYEEEE. The CDR3 extends over 13 amino acids. Trimming took 5 bases from V and 4 from J, leaving 12 bases between them. The CDR3, as DNA: TGTGCCAGCAGTTCCTACAAGAGCACTGAAGCTTTCTTT. Translation: CASSSYKSTEAFF.

The V call is TRBV11-3, the J call TRBJ1-1, with TRBD1 identical over 11 bases. Per the germline V gene, CDR1 is SGHNT and CDR2 is YENEEA. The CDR3 runs to 14 residues. With V trimmed by 6 bases and J by 4 bases, 4 bases remained unmatched. Written as DNA, the CDR3 is TGTGCCAGCAGGGACAGGGGGCGCGGCACTGAAGCTTTCTTT. Protein product: CASRDRGRGTEAFF.

This clonotype has a count of ten or more. This chain links TRBV7-6 with TRBJ2-1, with no clear D. The CDR3 has 15 amino acids. V gave up 1 base and J gave up 0 bases, with 7 bases separating them. CDR1 and CDR2 from the germline V gene are SGHVS and FNYEAQ. The CDR3 DNA is TGTGCCAGCAGCTTAGTCCTTAGCTCCTACAATGAGCAGTTCTTC. This codes for CASSLVLSSYNEQFF.

This clonotype has ten or more counts. This chain links TRBV3-1 with TRBJ2-7; D might be TRBD2 (5 bases). The length of the CDR3 is 16 residues. The V end was cut by 0 bases, the J end by 3 bases, with 15 bases between. Germline CDR1 LGHDT, CDR2 YNNKEL (reference sequence). This CDR3 reads CASSQDRGSLYYEQYF. In nucleotides, the CDR3 is TGTGCCAGCAGCCAAGATCGAGGGTCCCTCTACTACGAGCAGTACTTC.

At least ten counts were recorded for this clonotype. The chain employs TRBV2 and TRBJ1-1, with D uncertain. The V end lost 3 bases, the J end lost 7 bases, and 15 bases lay between the germline ends. Germline lookup yields CDR1 SNHLY and CDR2 FYNNEI. This CDR3 spans 14 amino acids. This CDR3 is CASSDLLRGLEAFF. CDR3 nucleotide sequence: TGTGCCAGCAGTGATCTCTTAAGAGGGCTTGAAGCTTTCTTT.

This clonotype was seen only a few times. V and J are TRBV5-1 and TRBJ2-5; 8 nucleotides line up with TRBD1. CDR1 is SGHRS and CDR2 is YFSETQ in the germline V gene. J was trimmed by 1 base and V by 3 bases; bases with no gene match: 8. The CDR3 is made up of 16 amino acids. The CDR3 DNA reads as TGCGCCAGCAGCTATGGACAGGGAATATTCCAAGAGACCCAGTACTTC. Residues: CASSYGQGIFQETQYF.

This clonotype has just a few counts. The chain couples TRBV2 to TRBJ1-2, with TRBD1 identical over 7 bases. The germline V gene has CDR1 SNHLY and CDR2 FYNNEI. Trimming at V came to 8 bases and at J to 7 bases, leaving 19 bases not matched to a gene. CDR3 length: 16 amino acids. CDR3 region: CASGGFSTGRVAGYTF. In DNA, the CDR3 is TGTGCCAGCGGGGGATTTTCGACAGGGAGGGTGGCTGGCTACACCTTC.

This clonotype was seen ten or more times. The rearrangement uses TRBV6-2 or TRBV6-3 and TRBJ1-5; D unresolved. The V gene lost 0 bases and the J gene lost 4 bases, with 10 bases spanning the gap. CDR1 is MNHEY, CDR2 SVGEGT, per germline. CDR3 length equals 15 residues. This CDR3 is CASSYSHWGNQPQHF. CDR3 nucleotide sequence: TGTGCCAGCAGTTACTCGCATTGGGGAAATCAGCCCCAGCATTTT.

This clonotype was seen at least ten times. The J gene is TRBJ2-7, the V gene TRBV27; D is possibly TRBD2 (6 bases). Germline V gives CDR1 MNHEY, CDR2 SMNVEV (reference sequence). The V end was cut by 3 bases, the J end by 4 bases, with 13 bases between. This CDR3 comprises 14 residues. The CDR3 nucleotides are TGTGCCAGCAGTTTTGGGCCAGGGAGGTACGAGCAGTACTTC. This encodes CASSFGPGRYEQYF.

In its sample, this clonotype was seen a few times. This sequence joins TRBV5-1 and TRBJ1-3; D remains ambiguous. CDR3 length equals 17 residues. In germline, CDR1 is SGHRS, CDR2 YFSETQ. Trimming cost V 0 bases and J 0 bases, with 13 bases left between them. This CDR3 is CASSLAGYLCSGNTIYF. DNA for the CDR3: TGCGCCAGCAGCTTGGCCGGGTACTTATGCTCTGGAAACACCATATATTTT.

In this sample, this clonotype turned up a few times. The rearrangement uses TRBV5-1 and TRBJ2-1, with 14 bases lining up with TRBD2. Germline assignment: CDR1 SGHRS and CDR2 YFSETQ. The CDR3 runs to 17 residues. Trimming cost V 0 bases and J 6 bases; bases outside gene matches: 5. The CDR3 sequence is CASSLVSGLAGVNEQFF. The CDR3 bases are TGCGCCAGCAGCTTGGTGTCGGGACTAGCGGGAGTCAATGAGCAGTTCTTC.

This clonotype has just a few counts. This chain uses TRBV7-9 with TRBJ1-2; 8 bases line up with TRBD1. The length of the CDR3 is 15 residues. Germline assignment: CDR1 SEHNR and CDR2 FQNEAQ (reference sequence). V lost 5 bases and J lost 6; bases outside the gene matches: 11. The CDR3 DNA reads TGTGCCAGCAGCCACCAAGGGGGACAGGTCGATGGCTACACCTTC. It codes for CASSHQGGQVDGYTF.

The CDR3 spells CATSIETEAFF. CDR3 coding DNA: TGTGCCACGTCGATAGAGACTGAAGCTTTCTTT. The chain couples TRBV24-1 to TRBJ1-1; D unclear. V lost 10 bases to trimming and J lost 5 bases, with 10 bases between them. The CDR3 consists of 11 residues. Germline V gene data show CDR1 as KGHDR and CDR2 as SFDVKD.

This clonotype was detected a few times. The chain couples TRBV27 to TRBJ1-4; D unresolved. Germline V CDR1 and CDR2: MNHEY, SMNVEV (reference sequence). V was cut by 6 bases and J by 7 bases, with 18 bases left in between. This CDR3 has 15 residues. The CDR3 coding sequence is TGTGCCAGCAGACAAGAGGGTAGCGGGAGTGAAAAACTGTTTTTT. Residues: CASRQEGSGSEKLFF.

A few counts support this clonotype. The gene calls are TRBV5-5 and TRBJ2-1; 12 bases map to TRBD2. The J segment lost 9 bases and the V segment lost 4 bases, leaving 8 bases of the junction unmatched. There are 15 residues in the CDR3. In germline, CDR1 is SGHKS, CDR2 YYEKEE (reference sequence). The CDR3 here is CASSRRLAGVVEQFF. CDR3 DNA: TGTGCCAGCAGCCGACGACTAGCGGGAGTAGTTGAGCAGTTCTTC. Together with reference TRBV5-5 and TRBJ2-1, the CDR3 gives the full variable domain: DAGVTQSPTHLIKTRGQQVTLRCSPISGHKSVSWYQQVLGQGPQFIFQYYEKEERGRGNFPDRFSARQFPNYSSELNVNALLLGDSALYLCASSRRLAGVVEQFFGPGTRLTVL.

In its sample, this clonotype was seen a few times. The chain employs TRBV2 and TRBJ2-5; TRBD2 is a possible D gene (6 bases). The CDR3 covers 14 residues. V lost 6 bases, J lost 5 bases, and 16 bases lay in between. Per germline, CDR1 SNHLY and CDR2 FYNNEI. The CDR3 coding sequence is TGTGCCAGCAGGGCCGGGACTGGGGGGGAGACCCAGTACTTC. This translates into CASRAGTGGETQYF.

The chain links TRBV2 to TRBJ1-5; the D is unclear. CDR1 and CDR2 from the germline V gene are SNHLY and FYNNEI. The CDR3 sequence is 15 residues long. Trimming pared 4 bases from V and 4 bases from J, leaving 14 bases between. The CDR3 spells CASSGDLGQNQPQHF. The CDR3 nucleotides are TGTGCCAGCAGTGGAGATTTGGGTCAAAATCAGCCCCAGCATTTT.

In the case of this clonotype: At one end the junction does not follow the germline gene, possibly because of a read error. This chain connects TRBV27 to TRBJ2-7; D gene ambiguous. The germline gives CDR1 MNHEY, CDR2 SMNVEV (reference sequence). This CDR3 has 10 amino acids. The CDR3 loop reads CVSSLLEQYF. CDR3 in DNA: TGTGTCAGCAGTTTACTCGAGCAGTACTTC.

V is TRBV7-9 and J is TRBJ1-5; no clear D gene. The CDR3 spans 14 residues. Trimming shortened V by 2 bases and J by 1 base, and 6 bases separated the two germline ends. Per germline, CDR1 SEHNR and CDR2 FQNEAQ (reference sequence). CDR3 in DNA: TGTGCCAGCAGCTTAACTGAGAGCAATCAGCCCCAGCATTTT. Amino acids: CASSLTESNQPQHF.

This clonotype appeared many times. The chain combines TRBV30 with TRBJ1-5; possible D gene TRBD1, 5 bases. The CDR3 totals 16 residues. Germline lookup yields CDR1 GTSNPN and CDR2 SVGIG (reference sequence). The V and J ends lost 1 base and 6 bases respectively, with 19 bases between them. CDR3: CAWSAQGRRDAQPQHF. The DNA of the CDR3 is TGTGCCTGGAGTGCCCAGGGTCGTCGGGACGCTCAGCCCCAGCATTTT.

This sequence joins TRBV28 and TRBJ1-1, with 7 bases aligning to TRBD1. CDR1 is MDHEN, CDR2 SYDVKM, per germline. The V gene end was trimmed by 3 bases and the J gene end by 1 base; junction bases not matched to a gene: 8. There are 16 residues in the CDR3. The CDR3 protein is CASSFGTAIPNTEAFF. DNA for the CDR3: TGTGCCAGCAGTTTTGGGACAGCGATTCCGAACACTGAAGCTTTCTTT. Complete variable domain (other parts from reference TRBV28 and TRBJ1-1): DVKVTQSSRYLVKRTGEKVFLECVQDMDHENMFWYRQDPGLGLRLIYFSYDVKMKEKGDIPEGYSVSREKKERFSLILESASTNQTSMYLCASSFGTAIPNTEAFFGQGTRLTVV.

This clonotype appeared a few times. The chain has TRBV6-5 and TRBJ1-3, with no clear D. V lost 0 bases and J 0 bases, leaving 9 bases between the germline ends. CDR1 and CDR2 from the germline V gene are MNHEY and SVGAGI. This CDR3 comprises 16 residues. The CDR3 is CASSYSIGPSGNTIYF. The DNA for the CDR3 is TGTGCCAGCAGTTACTCGATCGGGCCCTCTGGAAACACCATATATTTT.

This clonotype was counted ten times or more. The J gene is TRBJ2-3, the V gene TRBV2; no clear D. Per the germline V gene, CDR1 is SNHLY and CDR2 is FYNNEI. Trimming stripped 4 bases from V and 4 bases from J, with 6 bases between. The CDR3 is 12 residues long. The CDR3 DNA reads as TGTGCCAGCAGTGGGTTCCCAGATACGCAGTATTTT. It specifies CASSGFPDTQYF.

The rearrangement links TRBV2 to TRBJ1-2, with D unclear. There are 15 residues in the CDR3. V was trimmed by 2 bases and J by 8 bases, leaving 18 bases between them. Looked up from germline, CDR1 is SNHLY and CDR2 is FYNNEI. The CDR3 region has the DNA TGTGCCAGCAGTGAACTCGGGCTCGGCCCCTGGGGCTACACCTTC. It is translated as CASSELGLGPWGYTF.

V gene TRBV20-1 combines with J gene TRBJ1-2; 7 nucleotides line up with TRBD1. V dropped 7 bases and J dropped 7; count of bases not matched to a gene: 18. The CDR3 sequence is 15 residues long. Germline lookup yields CDR1 DFQATT and CDR2 SNEGSKA (reference sequence). In nucleotides, the CDR3 is TGCAGTGGCCAACTACCCCCCTCGCAGGGGGGTGGCTACACCTTC. Translation: CSGQLPPSQGGGYTF.

This clonotype was recorded many times. The rearrangement joins TRBV19 to TRBJ1-1; 8 nucleotides align to TRBD1. In germline, CDR1 is LNHDA, CDR2 SQIVND (reference sequence). The CDR3 spans 13 residues. Trimming took 8 bases from V and 0 from J; bases not matched to a gene: 2. CDR3: CASWDRMNTEAFF. CDR3 nucleotides: TGTGCCAGTTGGGACAGGATGAACACTGAAGCTTTCTTT.

This clonotype was seen at least ten times. The chain joins TRBV30 to TRBJ2-2, with 7 bases lining up with TRBD1. The germline V gene has CDR1 GTSNPN and CDR2 SVGIG (reference sequence). The CDR3 sequence is 15 residues long. V trimming: 4 bases; J trimming: 1 base; junction bases outside the gene matches: 6. CDR3 sequence reads: CAWKTGTENTGELFF. The CDR3 DNA is TGTGCCTGGAAGACCGGGACAGAGAACACCGGGGAGCTGTTTTTT.